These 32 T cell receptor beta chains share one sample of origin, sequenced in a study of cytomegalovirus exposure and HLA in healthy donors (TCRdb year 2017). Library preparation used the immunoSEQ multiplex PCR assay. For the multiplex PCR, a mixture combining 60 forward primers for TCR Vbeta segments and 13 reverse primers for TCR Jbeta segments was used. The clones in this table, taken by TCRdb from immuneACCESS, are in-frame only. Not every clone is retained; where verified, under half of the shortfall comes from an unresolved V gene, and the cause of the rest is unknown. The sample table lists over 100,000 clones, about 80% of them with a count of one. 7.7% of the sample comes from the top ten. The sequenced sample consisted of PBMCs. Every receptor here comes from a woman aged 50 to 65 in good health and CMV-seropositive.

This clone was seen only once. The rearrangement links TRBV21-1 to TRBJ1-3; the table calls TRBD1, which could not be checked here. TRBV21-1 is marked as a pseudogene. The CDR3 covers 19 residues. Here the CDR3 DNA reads TGTGCCAGCAGTGGACACCGGGACAGGGGTTCCTGGGCTGGAAACACCATATATTTT. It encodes CASSGHRDRGSWAGNTIYF.

CDR3 nucleotides: TGTGCCAGCAGGGAGGGACAGGGGGCTCGGGAGCAGTACTTC. Its protein product is CASREGQGAREQYF. The chain links TRBV6-5 to TRBJ2-7, with TRBD1 matching 12 bases. J was trimmed by 7 bases and V by 6 bases; bases with no gene match: 7. Germline CDR1 MNHEY, CDR2 SVGAGI. The CDR3 is 14 amino acids.

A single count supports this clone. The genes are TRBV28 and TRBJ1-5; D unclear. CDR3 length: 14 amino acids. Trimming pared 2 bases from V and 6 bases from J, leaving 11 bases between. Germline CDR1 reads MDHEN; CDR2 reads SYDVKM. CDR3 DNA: TGTGCCAGCAGTTTAGGTCCGGAGGGTCAGCCCCAGCATTTT. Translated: CASSLGPEGQPQHF.

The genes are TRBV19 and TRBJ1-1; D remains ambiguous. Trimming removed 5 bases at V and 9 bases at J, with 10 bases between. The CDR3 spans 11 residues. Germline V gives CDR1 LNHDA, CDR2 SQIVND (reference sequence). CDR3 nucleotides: TGTGCCAGTAGTTCTTCTCCCCAAGCTTTCTTT. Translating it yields CASSSSPQAFF.

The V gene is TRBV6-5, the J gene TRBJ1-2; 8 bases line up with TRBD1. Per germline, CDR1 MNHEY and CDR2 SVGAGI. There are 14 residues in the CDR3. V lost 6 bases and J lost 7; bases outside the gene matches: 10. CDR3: CASRPPDREGGYTF. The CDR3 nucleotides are TGTGCCAGCAGACCCCCGGACAGGGAGGGTGGCTACACCTTC.

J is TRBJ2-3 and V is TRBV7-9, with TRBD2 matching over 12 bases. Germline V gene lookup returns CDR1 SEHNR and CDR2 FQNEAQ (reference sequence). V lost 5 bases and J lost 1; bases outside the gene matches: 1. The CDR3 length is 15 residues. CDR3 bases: TGTGCCAGCAGCCGGACTAGCGGGGGCACAGATACGCAGTATTTT. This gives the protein CASSRTSGGTDTQYF. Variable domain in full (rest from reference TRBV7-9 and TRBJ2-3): DTGVSQNPRHKITKRGQNVTFRCDPISEHNRLYWYRQTLGQGPEFLTYFQNEAQLEKSRLLSDRFSAERPKGSFSTLEIQRTEQGDSAMYLCASSRTSGGTDTQYFGPGTRLTVL.

The CDR3 sequence: CASSYTTRLKDTQYF. CDR3 sequence (DNA): TGTGCCAGCAGTTACACAACTCGACTCAAGGATACGCAGTATTTT. This chain joins TRBV6-5 and TRBJ2-3, with unresolved D. CDR1 and CDR2 from the germline V gene are MNHEY and SVGAGI. The CDR3 spans 15 residues. V gave up 2 bases and J gave up 6 bases, with 15 bases separating them.

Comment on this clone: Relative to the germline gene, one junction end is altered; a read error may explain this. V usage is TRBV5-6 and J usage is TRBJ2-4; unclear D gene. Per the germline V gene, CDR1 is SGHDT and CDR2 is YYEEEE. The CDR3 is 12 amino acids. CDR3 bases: TGTGCCAGCAGCTTGTGGAAAAACAGTCAGTACTTC. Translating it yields CASSLWKNSQYF.

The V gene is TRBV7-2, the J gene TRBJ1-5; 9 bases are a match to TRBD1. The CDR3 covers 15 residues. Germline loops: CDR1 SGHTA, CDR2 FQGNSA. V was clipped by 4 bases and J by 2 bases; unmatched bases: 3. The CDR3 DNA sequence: TGTGCCAGCAGCTGGGGACAGGGCGGCAATCAGCCCCAGCATTTT. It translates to CASSWGQGGNQPQHF. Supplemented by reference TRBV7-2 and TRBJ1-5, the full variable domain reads GAGVSQSPSNKVTEKGKDVELRCDPISGHTALYWYRQSLGQGLEFLIYFQGNSAPDKSGLPSDRFSAERTGGSVSTLTIQRTQQEDSAVYLCASSWGQGGNQPQHFGDGTRLSIL.

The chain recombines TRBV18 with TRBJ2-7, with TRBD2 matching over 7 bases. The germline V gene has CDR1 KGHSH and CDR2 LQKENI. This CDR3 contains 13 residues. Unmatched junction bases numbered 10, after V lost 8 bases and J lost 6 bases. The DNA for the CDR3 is TGTGCCAGCCGACGGGCGGGAGAGGGCGAGCAGTACTTC. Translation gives CASRRAGEGEQYF. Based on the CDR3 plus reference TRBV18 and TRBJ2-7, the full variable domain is NAGVMQNPRHLVRRRGQEARLRCSPMKGHSHVYWYRQLPEEGLKFMVYLQKENIIDESGMPKERFSAEFPKEGPSILRIQQVVRGDSAAYFCASRRAGEGEQYFGPGTRLTVT.

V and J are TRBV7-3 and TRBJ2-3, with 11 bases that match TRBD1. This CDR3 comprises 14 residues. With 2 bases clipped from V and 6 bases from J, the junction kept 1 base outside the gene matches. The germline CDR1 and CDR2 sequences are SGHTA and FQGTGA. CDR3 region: CASSLGTGGDTQYF. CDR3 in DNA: TGTGCCAGCAGCTTAGGGACAGGGGGTGATACGCAGTATTTT.

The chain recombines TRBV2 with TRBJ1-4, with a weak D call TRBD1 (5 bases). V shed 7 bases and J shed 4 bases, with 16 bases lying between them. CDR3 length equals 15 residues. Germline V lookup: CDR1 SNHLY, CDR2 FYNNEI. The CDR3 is CASTTRGGINEKLFF. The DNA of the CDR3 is TGTGCCAGCACCACGAGGGGAGGTATTAATGAAAAACTGTTTTTT.

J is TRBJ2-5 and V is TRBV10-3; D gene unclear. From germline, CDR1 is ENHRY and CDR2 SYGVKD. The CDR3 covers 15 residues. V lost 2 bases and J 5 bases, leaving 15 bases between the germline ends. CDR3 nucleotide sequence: TGTGCCATCAGTGAGGGCATCGCAGACACGGAGACCCAGTACTTC. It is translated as CAISEGIADTETQYF.

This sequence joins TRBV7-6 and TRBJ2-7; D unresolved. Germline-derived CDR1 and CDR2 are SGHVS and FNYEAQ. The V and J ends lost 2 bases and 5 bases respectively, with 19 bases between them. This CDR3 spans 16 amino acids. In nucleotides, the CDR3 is TGTGCCAGCAGCTTAAACTATAGGCCCGTTGTTGACGAGCAGTACTTC. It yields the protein CASSLNYRPVVDEQYF.

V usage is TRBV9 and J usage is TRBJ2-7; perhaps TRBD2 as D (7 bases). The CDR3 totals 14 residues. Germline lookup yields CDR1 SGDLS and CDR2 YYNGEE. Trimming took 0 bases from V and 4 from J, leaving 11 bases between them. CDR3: CASSVVGGQYEQYF. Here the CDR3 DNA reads TGTGCCAGCAGCGTAGTGGGGGGGCAGTACGAGCAGTACTTC.

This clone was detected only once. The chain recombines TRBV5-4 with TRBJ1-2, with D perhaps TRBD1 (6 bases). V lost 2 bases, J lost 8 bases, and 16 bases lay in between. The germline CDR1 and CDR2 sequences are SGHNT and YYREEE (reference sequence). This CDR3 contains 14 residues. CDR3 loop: CASSLTGGAEGYTF. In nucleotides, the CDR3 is TGTGCCAGCAGCTTAACGGGGGGCGCGGAAGGCTACACCTTC.

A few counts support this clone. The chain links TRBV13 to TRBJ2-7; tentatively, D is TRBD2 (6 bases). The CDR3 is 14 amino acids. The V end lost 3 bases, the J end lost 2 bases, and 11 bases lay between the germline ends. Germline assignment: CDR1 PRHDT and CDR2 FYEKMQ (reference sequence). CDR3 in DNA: TGTGCCAGCAGCTTTCGACTAGACCCCTACGAGCAGTACTTC. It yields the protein CASSFRLDPYEQYF.

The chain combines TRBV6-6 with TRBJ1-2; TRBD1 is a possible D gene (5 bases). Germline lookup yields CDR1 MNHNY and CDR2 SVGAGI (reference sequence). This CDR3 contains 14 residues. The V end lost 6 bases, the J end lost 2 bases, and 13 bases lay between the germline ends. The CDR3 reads CASRPQVPNYGYTF. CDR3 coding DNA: TGTGCCAGCAGACCACAGGTTCCAAACTATGGCTACACCTTC.

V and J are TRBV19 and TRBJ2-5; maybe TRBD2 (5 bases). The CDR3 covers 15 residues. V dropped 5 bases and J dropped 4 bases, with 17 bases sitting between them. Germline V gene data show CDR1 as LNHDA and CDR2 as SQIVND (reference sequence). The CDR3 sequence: CASSSRRASTETQYF. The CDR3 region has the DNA TGTGCCAGTAGTTCCCGGCGGGCCAGCACAGAGACCCAGTACTTC.

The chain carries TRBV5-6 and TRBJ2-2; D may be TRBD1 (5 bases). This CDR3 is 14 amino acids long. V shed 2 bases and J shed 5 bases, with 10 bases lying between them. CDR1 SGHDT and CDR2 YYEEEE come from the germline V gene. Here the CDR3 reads CASSLNRRTGELFF. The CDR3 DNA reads TGTGCCAGCAGCTTAAACAGGCGGACCGGGGAGCTGTTTTTT.

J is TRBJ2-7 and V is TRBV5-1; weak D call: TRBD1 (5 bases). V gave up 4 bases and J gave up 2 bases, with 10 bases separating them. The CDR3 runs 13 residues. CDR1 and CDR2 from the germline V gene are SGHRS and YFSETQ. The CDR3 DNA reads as TGCGCCAGCAGCAACCTAGGGGCCTACGAGCAGTACTTC. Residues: CASSNLGAYEQYF.

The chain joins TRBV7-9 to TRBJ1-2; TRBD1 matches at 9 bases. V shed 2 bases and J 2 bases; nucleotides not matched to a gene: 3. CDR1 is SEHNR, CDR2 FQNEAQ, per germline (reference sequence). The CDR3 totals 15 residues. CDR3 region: CASSLPGTGNYGYTF. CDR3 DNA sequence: TGTGCCAGCAGCTTACCCGGGACAGGGAACTATGGCTACACCTTC.

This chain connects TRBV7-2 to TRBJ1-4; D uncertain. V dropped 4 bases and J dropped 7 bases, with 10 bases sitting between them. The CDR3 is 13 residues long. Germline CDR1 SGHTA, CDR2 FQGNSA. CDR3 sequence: CASSSGRGEKLFF. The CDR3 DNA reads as TGTGCCAGCAGCTCAGGACGGGGTGAAAAACTGTTTTTT. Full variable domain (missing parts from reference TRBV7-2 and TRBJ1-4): GAGVSQSPSNKVTEKGKDVELRCDPISGHTALYWYRQSLGQGLEFLIYFQGNSAPDKSGLPSDRFSAERTGGSVSTLTIQRTQQEDSAVYLCASSSGRGEKLFFGSGTQLSVL.

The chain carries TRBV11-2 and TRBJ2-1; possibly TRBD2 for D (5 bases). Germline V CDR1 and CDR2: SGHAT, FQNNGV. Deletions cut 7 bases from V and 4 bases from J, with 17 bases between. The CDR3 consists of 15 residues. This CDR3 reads CASTLRTAGYNEQFF. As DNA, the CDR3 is TGTGCCAGCACCCTTAGGACTGCTGGATACAATGAGCAGTTCTTC.

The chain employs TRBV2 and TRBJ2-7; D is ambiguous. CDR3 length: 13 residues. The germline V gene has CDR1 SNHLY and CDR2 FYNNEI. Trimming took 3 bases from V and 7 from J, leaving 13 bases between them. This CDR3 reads CASSDSELEEQYF. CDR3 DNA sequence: TGTGCCAGCAGTGACAGCGAGCTGGAAGAGCAGTACTTC.

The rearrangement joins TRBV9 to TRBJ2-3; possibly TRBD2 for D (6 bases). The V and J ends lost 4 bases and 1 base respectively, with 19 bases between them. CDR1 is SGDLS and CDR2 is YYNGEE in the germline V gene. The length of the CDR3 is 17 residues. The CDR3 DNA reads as TGTGCCAGCAGCTCACGCGGGGACCCCGTGGGCACAGATACGCAGTATTTT. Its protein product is CASSSRGDPVGTDTQYF.

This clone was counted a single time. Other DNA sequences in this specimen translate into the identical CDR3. As DNA, the CDR3 is TGTGCCAGCCACAGGGGTGCGGGAAGTTCAGAGACCCAGTACTTC. This gives the protein CASHRGAGSSETQYF. The chain is built from TRBV5-6 and TRBJ2-5, with D possibly matching TRBD1 (7 bases). Germline assignment: CDR1 SGHDT and CDR2 YYEEEE. CDR3 length: 15 residues. V was pared by 7 bases and J by 4 bases, with 20 bases between.

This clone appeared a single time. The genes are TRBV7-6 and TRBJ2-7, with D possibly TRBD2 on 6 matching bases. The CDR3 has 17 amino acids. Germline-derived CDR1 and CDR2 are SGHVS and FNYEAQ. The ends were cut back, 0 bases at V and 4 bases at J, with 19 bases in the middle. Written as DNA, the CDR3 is TGTGCCAGCAGCTTAGCGAGGGGAGCGGGTGATACGTACGAGCAGTACTTC. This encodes CASSLARGAGDTYEQYF.

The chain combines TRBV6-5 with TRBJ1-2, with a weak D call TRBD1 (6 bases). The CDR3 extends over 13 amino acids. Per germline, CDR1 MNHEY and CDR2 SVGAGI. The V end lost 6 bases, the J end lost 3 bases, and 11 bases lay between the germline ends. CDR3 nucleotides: TGTGCCAGCAGCAGGGGCCTGGACTATGGCTACACCTTC. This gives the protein CASSRGLDYGYTF.

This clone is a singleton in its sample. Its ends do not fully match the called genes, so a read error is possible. CDR3 sequence reads: CASSLAGRGWSGANGLTF. For the CDR3, the DNA is TGTGCCAGCAGCTTAGCGGGCAGGGGATGGTCCGGGGCCAACGGCCTGACTTTC. The V and J genes are TRBV7-2 and TRBJ2-6; a possible D gene is TRBD1 (6 bases). The V gene's germline CDR1 is SGHTA and CDR2 FQGNSA. The CDR3 consists of 18 residues.

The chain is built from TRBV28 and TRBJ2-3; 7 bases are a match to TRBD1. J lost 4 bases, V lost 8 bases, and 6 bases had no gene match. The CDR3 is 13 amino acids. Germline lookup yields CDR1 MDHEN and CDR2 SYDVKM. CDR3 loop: CASLDRVADTQYF. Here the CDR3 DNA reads TGTGCCAGCCTTGACAGGGTCGCAGATACGCAGTATTTT.

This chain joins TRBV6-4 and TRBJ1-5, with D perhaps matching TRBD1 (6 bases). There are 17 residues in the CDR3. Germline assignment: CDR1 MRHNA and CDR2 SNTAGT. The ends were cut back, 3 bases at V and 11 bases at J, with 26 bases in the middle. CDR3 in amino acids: CASSETQGTGVGVAQHF. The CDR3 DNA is TGTGCCAGCAGTGAAACACAGGGTACGGGTGTGGGGGTGGCCCAGCATTTT.